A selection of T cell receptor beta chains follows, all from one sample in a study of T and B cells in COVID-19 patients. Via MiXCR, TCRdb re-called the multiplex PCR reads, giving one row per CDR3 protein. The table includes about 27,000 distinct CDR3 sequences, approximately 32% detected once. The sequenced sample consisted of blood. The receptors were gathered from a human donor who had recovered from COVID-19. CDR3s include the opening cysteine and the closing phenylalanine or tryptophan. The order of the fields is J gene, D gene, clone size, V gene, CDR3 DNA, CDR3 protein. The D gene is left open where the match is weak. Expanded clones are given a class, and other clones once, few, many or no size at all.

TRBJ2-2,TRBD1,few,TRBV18,TGTGCCAGCTCACCGACAGGGTTAAACACCGGGGAGCTGTTTTTT,CASSPTGLNTGELFF
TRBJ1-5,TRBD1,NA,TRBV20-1,TGCAGTGCGCGCTCCGGGACAGGGTACGATCAGCCCCAGCATTTT,CSARSGTGYDQPQHF
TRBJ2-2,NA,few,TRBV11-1,TGTGCCAGCAGCGAATACAGGGACACCGGGGAGCTGTTTTTT,CASSEYRDTGELFF
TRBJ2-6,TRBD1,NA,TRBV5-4,TGTGCCAGCAGCTTTGGCCTAACAGGGGTATTAGGGGCCAACGTCCTGACTTTC,CASSFGLTGVLGANVLTF
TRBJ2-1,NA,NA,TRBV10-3,TGTGCCATCAGGAGCGATAGTGATGGCGATGAGCAGTTCTTC,CAIRSDSDGDEQFF
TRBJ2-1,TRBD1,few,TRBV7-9,TGTGCCAGCAGCTTAACTTCGAGGGACAGGGGGCCGGGTGAGCAGTTCTTC,CASSLTSRDRGPGEQFF
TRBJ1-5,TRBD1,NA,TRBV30,TGTGCCTGGAGTGTAGGAGGGGGCGGCGGCAATCAGCCCCAGCATTTT,CAWSVGGGGGNQPQHF
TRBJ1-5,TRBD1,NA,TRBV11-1,TGCGCCAGCAGCCAGGGGGAGGGTCAGCCCCAGCATTTT,CASSQGEGQPQHF
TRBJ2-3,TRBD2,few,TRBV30,TGTGCCTGGAATCGAGCGGGAGGGCCAGATACGCAGTATTTT,CAWNRAGGPDTQYF
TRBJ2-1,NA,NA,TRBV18,TGTGCCAGCTCAGGGGACATGGAATACAATGAGCAGTTCTTC,CASSGDMEYNEQFF
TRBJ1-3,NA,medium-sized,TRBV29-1,TGCAGCGTTGAAGGGGGCCTCGGAAACACCATATATTTT,CSVEGGLGNTIYF
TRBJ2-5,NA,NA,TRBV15,TGTGCCACCAGCAGGAAGTTCCAAGAGACCCAGTACTTC,CATSRKFQETQYF
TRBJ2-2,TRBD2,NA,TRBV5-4,TGTGCCAGCAGTTCCCCTAATAGCGGGAGAGTCACCGGGGAGCTGTTTTTT,CASSSPNSGRVTGELFF
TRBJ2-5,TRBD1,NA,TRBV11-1,TGTGCCAGCAGCCGGGGACAGTACCAAGAGACCCAGTACTTC,CASSRGQYQETQYF
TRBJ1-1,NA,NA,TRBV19,TGTGCCAGTAGTATAAGGGGGGCTGAAGCTTTCTTT,CASSIRGAEAFF
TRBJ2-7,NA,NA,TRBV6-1,TGTGCCAGCAGCGGTAATATGAGGGAGTCGAGGACCTACGAGCAGTACTTC,CASSGNMRESRTYEQYF
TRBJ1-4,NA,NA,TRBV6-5,TGTGCCAGCAGTTACGGCGGGGGGGTTGGGGAAAAACTGTTTTTT,CASSYGGGVGEKLFF
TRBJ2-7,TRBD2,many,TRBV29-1,TGCAGCGTTGAATACTTAACTAGCGGGGGGGCCTACGAGCAGTACTTC,CSVEYLTSGGAYEQYF
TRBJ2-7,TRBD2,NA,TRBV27,TGTGCCAGCAGGCCAGGGACTAGCGGGTTCTACGAGCAGTACTTC,CASRPGTSGFYEQYF
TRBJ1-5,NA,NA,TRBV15,TGTGCCACCAGCAGAGATCGAGGGTCGCCCTCGGTGCCCCAGCATTTT,CATSRDRGSPSVPQHF